What follows describes a single TCR beta chain. CDR1 and CDR2 (germline): LNHDA, SQIVND (reference sequence). Trimming pared 4 bases from V and 1 base from J, leaving 13 bases between. The CDR3 has 15 amino acids. The data stem from a study of cytomegalovirus exposure and HLA in healthy donors. Clones were sequenced by immunoSEQ multiplex PCR, and TCRdb holds only the in-frame ones, with some missing. In the table there are roughly 300,000 clones, 86% of which are singletons. Sequencing used PBMCs. This sequence joins TRBV19 and TRBJ2-5; possibly TRBD1 for D (6 bases). The sequence came from a woman between 18 and 29 years old in good health and CMV-seronegative. CDR3 residues: CASSTNRQVQETQYF. In nucleotides, the CDR3 is TGTGCCAGTAGTACCAACCGACAGGTCCAAGAGACCCAGTACTTC. The full variable domain, its missing parts supplied by reference TRBV19 and TRBJ2-5, is DGGITQSPKYLFRKEGQNVTLSCEQNLNHDAMYWYRQDPGQGLRLIYYSQIVNDFQKGDIAEGYSVSREKKESFPLTVTSAQKNPTAFYLCASSTNRQVQETQYFGPGTRLLVL.